These 10 T cell receptor beta chains were sequenced from one sample in a study of cytomegalovirus exposure and HLA in healthy donors. Primers for the PCR totalled 60 Vbeta and 13 Jbeta. Only in-frame clones appear in the TCRdb table, and some are missing; sequencing was by immunoSEQ multiplex PCR. The sample records more than 60,000 clones, approximately 69% being singletons. The sample comprised PBMCs. These TCRs come from a middle-aged man in good health and CMV-seropositive.

The CDR3 nucleotides are TGTGCCAGCAGCGCAGGGGTGAAGGGCCCCTACGAGCAGTACTTC. Translated: CASSAGVKGPYEQYF. The rearrangement links TRBV7-7 to TRBJ2-7; weak D call: TRBD1 (6 bases). Germline V CDR1 and CDR2: SSHAT, FNYEAQ (reference sequence). Trimming cost V 5 bases and J 2 bases, with 16 bases left between them. The CDR3 consists of 15 residues.

The chain couples TRBV6-4 to TRBJ2-1; 8 bases are shared with TRBD2. The CDR3 is 17 amino acids. Germline V CDR1 and CDR2: MRHNA, SNTAGT. The V gene end was trimmed by 6 bases and the J gene end by 13 bases; junction bases not matched to a gene: 23. Here the CDR3 reads CASRGGEFKRGSSSQFF. As DNA, the CDR3 is TGTGCCAGCAGGGGAGGGGAGTTTAAGCGGGGGTCCAGCAGTCAGTTCTTC.

The DNA for the CDR3 is TGTGCCAGCAGCTTCGGCAGGGGAGTACATGAAAAACTGTTTTTT. Its translation is CASSFGRGVHEKLFF. The chain recombines TRBV5-6 with TRBJ1-4; a possible D gene is TRBD1 (6 bases). The CDR3 sequence is 15 residues long. The germline gives CDR1 SGHDT, CDR2 YYEEEE. The germline V and J ends were trimmed by 2 bases and 6 bases, with 14 bases remaining between them.

The chain recombines TRBV7-2 with TRBJ2-2; the D gene is possibly TRBD1 (6 bases). The V gene's germline CDR1 is SGHTA and CDR2 FQGNSA. The V gene lost 5 bases and the J gene lost 1 base, with 14 bases spanning the gap. The CDR3 extends over 16 amino acids. In DNA, the CDR3 is TGTGCCAGCAGCCAACAGCGGACAGAGAACACCGGGGAGCTGTTTTTT. Protein product: CASSQQRTENTGELFF. The full variable domain, completed using reference TRBV7-2 and TRBJ2-2, is GAGVSQSPSNKVTEKGKDVELRCDPISGHTALYWYRQSLGQGLEFLIYFQGNSAPDKSGLPSDRFSAERTGGSVSTLTIQRTQQEDSAVYLCASSQQRTENTGELFFGEGSRLTVL.

The rearrangement uses TRBV15 and TRBJ2-7; D call uncertain. The germline V gene encodes CDR1 LNHNV and CDR2 YYDKDF (reference sequence). The CDR3 length is 13 residues. V was clipped by 1 base and J by 1 base, with 5 bases between them. The CDR3 DNA reads TGTGCCACCAGCAGAGCAACATCCTACGAGCAGTACTTC. This gives the protein CATSRATSYEQYF.

The J gene is TRBJ1-1, the V gene TRBV9; 7 bases match TRBD1. CDR1 SGDLS and CDR2 YYNGEE come from the germline V gene. The CDR3 has 13 residues. V lost 3 bases and J lost 5; bases outside the gene matches: 4. CDR3: CASSGAGGTEAFF. CDR3 DNA sequence: TGTGCCAGCAGCGGGGCAGGGGGGACTGAAGCTTTCTTT.

The chain joins TRBV27 to TRBJ2-1; 8 bases fit TRBD2. J gave up 7 bases and V 6 bases, and 5 bases lay outside the gene matches. The germline gives CDR1 MNHEY, CDR2 SMNVEV (reference sequence). CDR3 length: 13 residues. CDR3 sequence reads: CASRFSGGNEQFF. In nucleotides, the CDR3 is TGTGCCAGCAGGTTTTCGGGGGGGAATGAGCAGTTCTTC.

V is TRBV28 and J is TRBJ1-2; D is perhaps TRBD1 (5 bases). The CDR3 consists of 14 residues. Germline loops: CDR1 MDHEN, CDR2 SYDVKM. V was trimmed by 5 bases and J by 1 base, leaving 11 bases between them. DNA of the CDR3: TGTGCCAGCAGTGTGACAGCCATTAACTATGGCTACACCTTC. This translates into CASSVTAINYGYTF.

V is TRBV7-2 and J is TRBJ2-5; 8 nucleotides match TRBD2. This CDR3 is built from 14 residues. The trim removed 5 bases at V and 5 bases at J, leaving 7 bases unmatched. Germline values: CDR1 SGHTA, CDR2 FQGNSA. CDR3 amino acids: CASSPRTSRETQYF. CDR3 DNA: TGTGCCAGCAGCCCCCGGACTAGCAGGGAGACCCAGTACTTC.

This chain joins TRBV28 and TRBJ1-1, with a possible D match to TRBD1 (5 bases). This CDR3 is 13 amino acids long. V was shortened by 7 bases and J by 4 bases, with 13 bases between the two germline ends. Germline values: CDR1 MDHEN, CDR2 SYDVKM. This CDR3 reads CASNRGEPTEAFF. The CDR3 DNA sequence: TGTGCCAGCAACCGGGGGGAGCCCACTGAAGCTTTCTTT.